The 20 T cell receptor beta chains listed next were all sequenced from one sample in a study of monozygotic twins with inflammatory bowel disease (dated by TCRdb to about 2019). Library prep was done by 5' RACE. The reads were generated on an Illumina HiSeq 2500. After reprocessing by TCRdb, each CDR3 protein sequence is one entry, and no DNA is given. The data table for this sample lists 110,000 to 150,000 distinct CDR3 sequences. The ten largest account for around 1.3% of the sample. Sequenced: blood. The receptors come from a human donor with ulcerative colitis or Crohn's disease, or a healthy co-twin of an affected twin (not recorded which).

The rearrangement links TRBV19 to TRBJ1-1. In germline, CDR1 is LNHDA, CDR2 SQIVND (reference sequence). The CDR3 consists of 11 residues. CDR3 loop: CASRWNTEAFF.

The chain carries TRBV7-9 and TRBJ2-1; TCRdb lists TRBD2, though no DNA is available to test this call. This CDR3 comprises 14 residues. Germline CDR1 reads SEHNR; CDR2 reads FQNEAQ (reference sequence). The CDR3 sequence is CASGSSGSSYEQFF.

The chain has TRBV11-2 and TRBJ1-6. This CDR3 comprises 16 residues. Per the germline V gene, CDR1 is SGHAT and CDR2 is FQNNGV. CDR3 loop: CASSFGGSSYNSPLHF.

The rearrangement uses TRBV15 and TRBJ1-1; TCRdb selects TRBD1, and the lack of DNA leaves this call unchecked. The CDR3 extends over 15 amino acids. Germline assignment: CDR1 LNHNV and CDR2 YYDKDF (reference sequence). CDR3 sequence: CATSRPKGIDTEAFF.

CDR3 in amino acids: CASKISTEAFF. The J gene is TRBJ1-1, the V gene TRBV6-2 or TRBV6-3. CDR1 and CDR2 from the germline V gene are MNHEY and SVGEGT. The CDR3 contains 11 residues.

The chain links TRBV20-1 to TRBJ1-1. Germline CDR1 is DFQATT and CDR2 is SNEGSKA (reference sequence). There are 12 residues in the CDR3. CDR3 amino acids: CSIHREITEAFF.

The CDR3 here is CSVEKADDKNEQFF. The V and J genes are TRBV29-1 and TRBJ2-1. CDR1 SQVTM and CDR2 ANQGSEA come from the germline V gene. The CDR3 sequence is 14 residues long.

The CDR3 sequence is CASRMTGENEQFF. The V call is TRBV28, the J call TRBJ2-1; TCRdb outputs TRBD1, but without DNA this stays unchecked. Germline V gene lookup returns CDR1 MDHEN and CDR2 SYDVKM. The CDR3 length is 13 residues.

This rearrangement joins TRBV4-3 to TRBJ2-5; TCRdb's assignment of TRBD1 cannot be checked, as there is no DNA. Germline assignment: CDR1 LGHNA and CDR2 YSLEER. CDR3 length equals 14 residues. The CDR3 sequence: CASSQEGQGETQYF.

V usage is TRBV7-2 and J usage is TRBJ1-2. The CDR3 is 15 residues long. Germline V gives CDR1 SGHTA, CDR2 FQGNSA. CDR3 sequence: CASSLDGSFNYGYTF.

The chain joins TRBV4-3 to TRBJ2-7; TCRdb's D call of TRBD2 is untestable without DNA. The CDR3 covers 15 residues. CDR1 LGHNA and CDR2 YSLEER come from the germline V gene. CDR3 sequence: CASSHRTSGSYEQYF.

V gene TRBV24-1 combines with J gene TRBJ1-5; TCRdb returns TRBD1, unconfirmable since there is no DNA. The germline V gene has CDR1 KGHDR and CDR2 SFDVKD. There are 15 residues in the CDR3. CDR3 sequence reads: CATSDQTGGNQPQHF.

V and J are TRBV28 and TRBJ1-5. CDR1 and CDR2 from the germline V gene are MDHEN and SYDVKM. The CDR3 has 13 residues. The CDR3 sequence is CASSLVGVQPQHF.

V is TRBV27 and J is TRBJ2-1; TCRdb designates TRBD2, a call that cannot be tested without DNA. CDR1 and CDR2 from the germline V gene are MNHEY and SMNVEV (reference sequence). The CDR3 extends over 16 amino acids. This chain's CDR3 is CASSTGLAGYYNEQFF.

The chain recombines TRBV24-1 with TRBJ2-5. In germline, CDR1 is KGHDR, CDR2 SFDVKD. CDR3 length equals 14 residues. The CDR3 sequence: CATSDYGLQETQYF.

The genes are TRBV14 and TRBJ1-2; TCRdb reports TRBD1, a call that lacks DNA to check it against. Germline CDR1 SGHDN, CDR2 FVKESK. The CDR3 is 17 amino acids. This CDR3 reads CASSQDLASQGGNGYTF.

The CDR3 sequence is CASSRDRENSPLHF. The genes are TRBV4-3 and TRBJ1-6; TCRdb reports TRBD1, a call that lacks DNA to check it against. The germline gives CDR1 LGHNA, CDR2 YSLEER. This CDR3 is 14 amino acids long.

The chain uses TRBV12-3 or TRBV12-4 and TRBJ2-2; TCRdb's assignment of TRBD1 cannot be checked, as there is no DNA. The CDR3 has 16 residues. CDR3 loop: CASSPARTGETGGLFF.

V usage is TRBV13 and J usage is TRBJ1-4; TCRdb's assignment of TRBD1 cannot be checked, as there is no DNA. The CDR3 runs to 14 residues. Germline CDR1 is PRHDT and CDR2 is FYEKMQ (reference sequence). CDR3 residues: CASSIGDPNEKLFF.

The V and J genes are TRBV20-1 and TRBJ2-1; TCRdb names TRBD2, which stays unverified in the absence of DNA. The CDR3 consists of 19 residues. The germline gives CDR1 DFQATT, CDR2 SNEGSKA (reference sequence). CDR3: CSAKTRLAGGIAFYNEQFF.